These T cell receptor beta chains were read from a single sample in a study of blood T cells in healthy people across ages. TCRdb used MiXCR to reprocess the 5' RACE reads, holding one entry per CDR3 protein. Of about 1.5 million distinct CDR3 sequences listed, around two fifths are singletons. Sequenced: blood. These receptors were collected from a woman between 18 and 29 years old in good health. The CDR3 runs from the conserved cysteine through the conserved F or W. A D gene is named only where the DNA matches it firmly. Clone size is given for some rows only: seen once, a few or many times, or a class if the clone is expanded.

clone size	D gene	V gene	J gene	CDR3 DNA	CDR3 protein
-	TRBD2	TRBV7-8	TRBJ2-3	TGTGCCAGCAGCTTAAGGGCTAGCGGCCTCACAGATACGCAGTATTTT	CASSLRASGLTDTQYF
-	TRBD1	TRBV2	TRBJ1-2	TGTGCCAGTACCGGGACAGGGTCTTATGGCTACACCTTC	CASTGTGSYGYTF
-	TRBD1	TRBV2	TRBJ1-4	TGTGCCAGCAGGAGGGGGACAGGGTTCGAAAAACTGTTTTTT	CASRRGTGFEKLFF
-	TRBD2	TRBV28	TRBJ2-5	TGTGCCAGCAATAAAGGGTGGGCTAGCGGGGTCCAAGAGACCCAGTACTTC	CASNKGWASGVQETQYF
few	TRBD1	TRBV6-1	TRBJ1-2	TGTGCCAGCAGGATTCCACAGGGGGGCTATGGCTACACCTTC	CASRIPQGGYGYTF
-	TRBD1	TRBV25-1	TRBJ2-3	TGTGCCAGCAGGACAGGGTTGTGGGATACGCAGTATTTT	CASRTGLWDTQYF
-	TRBD1	TRBV7-9	TRBJ2-1	TGTGCCAGCAAGGGACAGGGGGCGAACGAGTTCTTC	CASKGQGANEFF
-	-	TRBV5-1	TRBJ1-1	TGCGCCAGCAGCTTGGCTTCACTCGGGCGGGACACTGAAGCTTTCTTT	CASSLASLGRDTEAFF
many	-	TRBV4-1	TRBJ1-2	TGCGCCAGCAGCCATGCGGCTGAGGGGGAACTCTGGGGCTACACCTTC	CASSHAAEGELWGYTF
-	-	TRBV7-2	TRBJ2-3	TGTGCCAGCAGCAACCTCGATGCCTACGGGCAGTATTTT	CASSNLDAYGQYF
-	TRBD1	TRBV19	TRBJ1-2	TGTGCCAGTAGGGGACAGAATAATGGCTACACCTTC	CASRGQNNGYTF
-	TRBD1	TRBV2	TRBJ2-4	TGTGCCAGCAGTTCGGGGACAGGGGGGTCCAAGCAGTACTTC	CASSSGTGGSKQYF
few	-	TRBV20-1	TRBJ2-1	TGCAGTGCCGATCAACAGACCTCCTACAATGAGCAGTTCTTC	CSADQQTSYNEQFF
-	-	TRBV28	TRBJ2-1	TGTGCCAGCAGTTTTGAGGCGGGGCCCTCCTACAATGAGCAGTTCTTC	CASSFEAGPSYNEQFF
-	-	TRBV2	TRBJ2-3	TGTGCCAGCAGTACCGGTGGAAGGGGGGATACGCAGTATTTT	CASSTGGRGDTQYF
few	-	TRBV3-1	TRBJ2-1	TGTGCCAGCAGCCCCCTGCTAGGAAAAACCTACAATGAGCAGTTCTTC	CASSPLLGKTYNEQFF
many	TRBD1	TRBV12-3/TRBV12-4	TRBJ2-4	TGTGCCAGCAGTCTCGGACAGGGACTAGCCAAAAACATTCAGTACTTC	CASSLGQGLAKNIQYF
-	-	TRBV5-1	TRBJ2-5	TGCGCCAGCAGTTTCGGCGGGGGAGGGGGAGAGACCCAGTACTTC	CASSFGGGGGETQYF
-	-	TRBV6-6	TRBJ1-5	TGTGCCAGCAGTTCGTATCGAGCAGGGGATCAGCCCCAGCATTTT	CASSSYRAGDQPQHF
-	-	TRBV2	TRBJ2-7	TGTGCCAGCAGGACGGTCAGCTCCTACGAGCAGTACTTC	CASRTVSSYEQYF
few	-	TRBV27	TRBJ1-2	TGTGCCAGCAGTCTTGATCCTTTCCGAATAGGCTACACCTTC	CASSLDPFRIGYTF
few	-	TRBV6-1	TRBJ2-1	TGTGCCAGCAACGGGAATAGCGGAATCTACAATGAGCAGTTCTTC	CASNGNSGIYNEQFF
-	-	TRBV29-1	TRBJ2-4	TGCAGCGTTGTGGCAGCCCCCAGAGGTGAGCAGTACTTC	CSVVAAPRGEQYF
-	-	TRBV20-1	TRBJ2-7	TGCAGTGCTAGGCTGCCAGCCTACGAGCAGTACTTC	CSARLPAYEQYF
once	-	TRBV7-9	TRBJ1-4	TGTGCCAGCAGCTTAAACACCCTTAATGAAAAACTGTTTTTT	CASSLNTLNEKLFF
-	-	TRBV5-6	TRBJ1-2	TGTGCCAGCAGTTTTCGCGACAGGACGAACTATGGCTACACCTTC	CASSFRDRTNYGYTF
-	-	TRBV5-1	TRBJ2-7	TGCGCCAGCAGCGGACAGTACCCCTACGAGCAGTACTTC	CASSGQYPYEQYF
-	TRBD2	TRBV2	TRBJ2-7	TGTGCCAGCAGTGTTGCGGGGGGGCCATCGATCGACGAGCAGTACTTC	CASSVAGGPSIDEQYF
-	-	TRBV20-1	TRBJ2-2	TGCAGTGCTAGAGGGGGGCCCGGGGAGCTGTTTTTT	CSARGGPGELFF
few	-	TRBV20-1	TRBJ2-7	TGCAGTGCTAGCCCAGGCAATTCCTACGAGCAGTACTTC	CSASPGNSYEQYF
-	-	TRBV30	TRBJ2-4	TGTGCCTGGAGCGCGGTAGCCAAAAACATTCAGTACTTC	CAWSAVAKNIQYF
-	-	TRBV20-1	TRBJ2-3	TGCAGTGCTGGGCCCTTCACAGATACGCAGTATTTT	CSAGPFTDTQYF
-	-	TRBV28	TRBJ2-7	TGTGCCAGCAGTTGGCCTTTAGGCTCCTACGAGCAGTACTTC	CASSWPLGSYEQYF
-	-	TRBV12-3/TRBV12-4	TRBJ2-1	TGTGCCAGCAGTTTAAGACGTAGCTTTGGCCACAATGAGCAGTTCTTC	CASSLRRSFGHNEQFF